This T cell receptor (beta chain) is drawn from a study of CD8 T cells in ankylosing spondylitis. In the case of this clonotype: Its antigen remains unidentified.

TCRdb itself ran the 5' RACE reads through MiXCR, one entry per CDR3 protein. Of 290,000 or so distinct CDR3 sequences in the sample, 20% were seen once. Study results and caveats: In ankylosing spondylitis blood, a motif of roughly 8 highly homologous TCR beta variants appeared characteristic. The disease-linked clones had a CD8+ phenotype and low blood frequencies. Past research had described some motif variants in reactive arthritis synovial fluid and blood.

Sequences were obtained from blood, either unsorted or a sorted T cell fraction (not recorded which). This TCR was sampled from a female donor with ankylosing spondylitis or in good health (not recorded which).

The CDR3 DNA follows: TGTGCCAGCAGATTAAAACAGGGACGGGGCTACACCTTC. It yields the protein CASRLKQGRGYTF. The chain recombines TRBV7-2 with TRBJ1-2; TRBD1 might be the D (6 bases). The CDR3 spans 13 residues. Germline CDR1 SGHTA, CDR2 FQGNSA. V lost 6 bases and J lost 8, with 16 bases in between. Full variable domain (outside the CDR3, taken from reference TRBV7-2 and TRBJ1-2): GAGVSQSPSNKVTEKGKDVELRCDPISGHTALYWYRQSLGQGLEFLIYFQGNSAPDKSGLPSDRFSAERTGGSVSTLTIQRTQQEDSAVYLCASRLKQGRGYTFGSGTRLTVV.